Shown below are 30 T cell receptor beta chains from a single sample sequenced in a study of blood T cell repertoires in COVID-19. The repertoire was sequenced with immunoSEQ multiplex PCR; TCRdb's copy has only in-frame clones and lacks some. The repertoire includes fewer than 200,000 clones, 75% to 80% of them detected once, and more than 25% sits in the top ten. The sample comprised peripheral blood. The receptors shown here come from a woman aged 70 to 79 with acute or convalescent COVID-19.

The gene calls are TRBV24-1 and TRBJ2-7; 7 bases fit TRBD2. Germline V lookup: CDR1 KGHDR, CDR2 SFDVKD. This CDR3 comprises 13 residues. The V and J ends lost 6 bases and 3 bases, in that order; junction bases with no gene match: 4. For the CDR3, the DNA is TGTGCCACCAGTCAACCGGGAGGCTACGAGCAGTACTTC. Its protein product is CATSQPGGYEQYF.

This chain connects TRBV7-9 to TRBJ2-5; D perhaps matches TRBD1 (6 bases). This CDR3 is built from 15 residues. CDR1 and CDR2 from the germline V gene are SEHNR and FQNEAQ (reference sequence). V shed 5 bases and J shed 9 bases, with 22 bases lying between them. The CDR3 nucleotides read TGTGCCAGCAGCCGAGAGACAGGTCTTACGGATTCCCAGTACTTC. Encoded protein: CASSRETGLTDSQYF.

The chain combines TRBV7-2 with TRBJ1-5; D might be TRBD1 (5 bases). CDR1 and CDR2 (germline): SGHTA, FQGNSA. V lost 5 bases and J 5 bases, leaving 10 bases between the germline ends. The CDR3 is 13 residues long. CDR3 residues: CASSRDFYQPQHF. CDR3 bases: TGTGCCAGCAGCCGGGACTTCTATCAGCCCCAGCATTTT.

The V gene is TRBV19, the J gene TRBJ2-7; TRBD2 matches at 13 bases. The CDR3 extends over 13 amino acids. V dropped 5 bases and J dropped 7; count of bases not matched to a gene: 2. In germline, CDR1 is LNHDA, CDR2 SQIVND (reference sequence). The CDR3 here is CASSSGLAGEQYF. As DNA, the CDR3 is TGTGCCAGTAGTTCGGGACTAGCGGGAGAGCAGTACTTC.

This clone was picked up a small number of times. The rearrangement uses TRBV7-2 and TRBJ2-5; TRBD1 agrees at 10 bases. The V segment lost 5 bases and the J segment 5 bases; nucleotides outside the gene matches: 5. This CDR3 region has 14 residues. Germline CDR1 reads SGHTA; CDR2 reads FQGNSA. CDR3 nucleotides: TGTGCCAGCAGCACCAGGACAGGGGGGGAGACCCAGTACTTC. It yields the protein CASSTRTGGETQYF. Drawing the rest from reference TRBV7-2 and TRBJ2-5, the complete variable domain is GAGVSQSPSNKVTEKGKDVELRCDPISGHTALYWYRQSLGQGLEFLIYFQGNSAPDKSGLPSDRFSAERTGGSVSTLTIQRTQQEDSAVYLCASSTRTGGETQYFGPGTRLLVL.

This chain uses TRBV11-1 with TRBJ2-3; D is possibly TRBD1 (6 bases). This CDR3 has 16 amino acids. Looked up from germline, CDR1 is SGHAT and CDR2 is FQDESV (reference sequence). V was shortened by 2 bases and J by 0 bases, with 12 bases between the two germline ends. CDR3 sequence: CASSLSDRISTDTQYF. CDR3 nucleotides: TGTGCCAGCAGCTTATCCGACAGGATAAGCACAGATACGCAGTATTTT. The complete variable domain, with remaining parts taken from reference TRBV11-1 and TRBJ2-3, reads EAEVAQSPRYKITEKSQAVAFWCDPISGHATLYWYRQILGQGPELLVQFQDESVVDDSQLPKDRFSAERLKGVDSTLKIQPAELGDSAMYLCASSLSDRISTDTQYFGPGTRLTVL.

This rearrangement joins TRBV2 to TRBJ1-1, with D possibly being TRBD1 (6 bases). The length of the CDR3 is 13 residues. Germline V gene sequence: CDR1 SNHLY, CDR2 FYNNEI. Deletions cut 9 bases from V and 3 bases from J, with 14 bases between. CDR3 sequence (DNA): TGTGCCAGTGGACAGTTGAGGGACACTGAAGCTTTCTTT. Its protein is CASGQLRDTEAFF. Using reference TRBV2 and TRBJ1-1 for the parts outside the CDR3, the full variable domain is EPEVTQTPSHQVTQMGQEVILRCVPISNHLYFYWYRQILGQKVEFLVSFYNNEISEKSEIFDDQFSVERPDGSNFTLKIRSTKLEDSAMYFCASGQLRDTEAFFGQGTRLTVV.

This clone was observed a handful of times. The chain has TRBV21-1 and TRBJ2-2; the DNA was not compared with TRBD1, the D call given in the table. TRBV21-1 is a pseudogene locus. There are 20 residues in the CDR3. CDR3 nucleotide sequence: TGTGCCAGCAGCACCCTAGGCGAGACAGGGGAATCGGGGGGAATCGGGGAGCTGTTTTTT. It specifies CASSTLGETGESGGIGELFF.

The chain is built from TRBV18 and TRBJ1-1, with TRBD1 identical over 7 bases. The V segment lost 4 bases and the J segment 1 base; nucleotides outside the gene matches: 9. Looked up from germline, CDR1 is KGHSH and CDR2 is LQKENI. This CDR3 contains 16 residues. This chain's CDR3 is CASSQFQGDTNTEAFF. The CDR3 region has the DNA TGTGCCAGCTCACAATTCCAGGGGGACACGAACACTGAAGCTTTCTTT.

The rearrangement joins TRBV7-2 to TRBJ1-2; 8 nucleotides match TRBD1. The V gene's germline CDR1 is SGHTA and CDR2 FQGNSA. V lost 2 bases to trimming and J lost 4 bases; unmatched junction nucleotides: 9. The CDR3 totals 16 residues. The chain's CDR3 is CASSLIGAGGLYGYTF. DNA of the CDR3: TGTGCCAGCAGCTTAATCGGGGCAGGGGGCCTCTATGGCTACACCTTC.

The chain couples TRBV7-3 to TRBJ2-6; D is perhaps TRBD2 (6 bases). The germline CDR1 and CDR2 sequences are SGHTA and FQGTGA. Trimming pared 2 bases from V and 2 bases from J, leaving 7 bases between. The CDR3 is made up of 15 amino acids. DNA for the CDR3: TGTGCCAGCAGCTTACAGCGGGCTGGGGCCAACGTCCTGACTTTC. Residues: CASSLQRAGANVLTF.

The chain is built from TRBV27 and TRBJ2-2; 8 bases fit TRBD2. The germline CDR1 and CDR2 sequences are MNHEY and SMNVEV (reference sequence). The CDR3 sequence is 16 residues long. V shed 6 bases and J 4 bases; nucleotides not matched to a gene: 10. The CDR3 nucleotides are TGTGCCAGCAGAAAGAGCGGGAGTGTATTCACCGGGGAGCTGTTTTTT. Encoded protein: CASRKSGSVFTGELFF.

This sequence joins TRBV21-1 and TRBJ2-7; the table calls TRBD2, which could not be checked here. TRBV21-1 is marked as a pseudogene. The CDR3 contains 17 residues. Here the CDR3 DNA reads TGTGCCAGCAGCAAAGTGGGAAAACTAGCGGAGGCCTACGAGCAGTACTTC. Amino acids: CASSKVGKLAEAYEQYF.

The rearrangement joins TRBV7-3 to TRBJ2-1, with 8 nucleotides matching TRBD1. This CDR3 is built from 14 residues. In germline, CDR1 is SGHTA, CDR2 FQGTGA. With V trimmed by 5 bases and J by 8 bases, 8 bases remained unmatched. CDR3 amino acids: CASSKDRAPDEQFF. CDR3 nucleotides: TGTGCCAGCAGCAAGGACAGGGCCCCCGATGAGCAGTTCTTC.

This clone has just one count. The V call is TRBV30, the J call TRBJ2-1; no clear D. Germline loops: CDR1 GTSNPN, CDR2 SVGIG (reference sequence). The CDR3 runs 14 residues. Trimming took off 4 bases at V and 8 bases at J, with 18 bases between the two ends. This chain's CDR3 is CAWNAEATYDEQFF. CDR3 coding DNA: TGTGCCTGGAATGCCGAAGCTACTTACGATGAGCAGTTCTTC.

The V gene is TRBV29-1, the J gene TRBJ2-5; 16 bases map to TRBD2. Trimming removed 0 bases from V and 4 bases from J; junction bases left unmatched: 11. Germline values: CDR1 SQVTM, CDR2 ANQGSEA. The CDR3 has 19 amino acids. The CDR3 loop is CSVEDSRLGLAGGPETQYF. The CDR3, as DNA: TGCAGCGTTGAAGATAGCAGGCTGGGACTAGCGGGAGGGCCAGAGACCCAGTACTTC.

The rearrangement joins TRBV2 to TRBJ1-4; perhaps TRBD1 as D (6 bases). Trimming cost V 4 bases and J 1 base, with 10 bases left between them. This CDR3 region has 15 residues. CDR1 and CDR2 (germline): SNHLY, FYNNEI. The CDR3 is CASSGQGLTNEKLFF. The CDR3, as DNA: TGTGCCAGCAGTGGCCAGGGGCTAACTAATGAAAAACTGTTTTTT.

This chain joins TRBV5-6 and TRBJ2-5; TRBD1 aligns across 7 bases. CDR3 length: 15 residues. Trimming took 6 bases from V and 5 from J; bases not matched to a gene: 13. Germline CDR1 reads SGHDT; CDR2 reads YYEEEE. In DNA form, the CDR3 reads TGTGCCAGCAACTCTTTAGGGGGCAACGACGAGACCCAGTACTTC. This translates into CASNSLGGNDETQYF.

This clone was detected only once. V gene TRBV13 combines with J gene TRBJ1-1; D may be TRBD1 (6 bases). The CDR3 consists of 15 residues. CDR1 and CDR2 (germline): PRHDT, FYEKMQ (reference sequence). The V gene lost 1 base and the J gene lost 3 bases, with 12 bases spanning the gap. Here the CDR3 reads CASSLDQGTYTEAFF. As DNA, the CDR3 is TGTGCCAGCAGCTTAGATCAGGGGACATACACTGAAGCTTTCTTT.

This clone appeared a few times. The V gene is TRBV5-1, the J gene TRBJ1-6; TRBD1 matches at 8 bases. Germline trimming cut 3 bases from V and 5 bases from J; bases unmatched to any gene: 4. Per germline, CDR1 SGHRS and CDR2 YFSETQ. There are 15 residues in the CDR3. The CDR3 DNA reads TGCGCCAGCAGCTATTCGGGACAGGATAATTCACCCCTCCACTTT. This translates into CASSYSGQDNSPLHF.

Concerning this clone itself: Within the sample, other DNA sequences also encode this same CDR3. The V gene is TRBV19, the J gene TRBJ2-7; 9 positions agree with TRBD1. Germline V CDR1 and CDR2: LNHDA, SQIVND (reference sequence). J lost 2 bases, V lost 6 bases, and 5 bases had no gene match. The CDR3 is 14 amino acids. The CDR3 sequence is CASSPGQGPYEQYF. The CDR3 bases are TGTGCCAGTAGCCCGGGACAGGGTCCCTACGAGCAGTACTTC.

This chain links TRBV28 with TRBJ1-4; a weak D match, TRBD1 (6 bases). The germline V gene has CDR1 MDHEN and CDR2 SYDVKM. The CDR3 has 16 amino acids. Trimming cost V 3 bases and J 8 bases, with 19 bases left between them. The CDR3 sequence: CASSLGALGTVEKLFF. CDR3 in DNA: TGTGCCAGCAGTTTGGGGGCCTTGGGTACAGTGGAAAAACTGTTTTTT.

The V call is TRBV9, the J call TRBJ2-1; TRBD2 matches at 9 bases. With 0 bases clipped from V and 6 bases from J, the junction kept 4 bases outside the gene matches. From germline, CDR1 is SGDLS and CDR2 YYNGEE. The CDR3 sequence is 15 residues long. The CDR3 spells CASSVGVAGANEQFF. DNA of the CDR3: TGTGCCAGCAGCGTAGGAGTAGCGGGGGCCAATGAGCAGTTCTTC.

The gene calls are TRBV5-1 and TRBJ1-4; maybe TRBD1 (6 bases). Trimming pared 2 bases from V and 6 bases from J, leaving 11 bases between. This CDR3 is 14 amino acids long. Germline assignment: CDR1 SGHRS and CDR2 YFSETQ. This chain's CDR3 is CASSLRGGDEKLFF. In DNA, the CDR3 is TGCGCCAGCAGCTTACGAGGGGGGGATGAAAAACTGTTTTTT.

V gene TRBV28 combines with J gene TRBJ2-7; no definite D call. Germline V gives CDR1 MDHEN, CDR2 SYDVKM. Trimming took 10 bases from V and 1 from J, leaving 11 bases between them. The CDR3 runs to 12 residues. CDR3 nucleotide sequence: TGTGCCACAGCAGAGAGGTCCTACGAGCAGTACTTC. Amino acid sequence: CATAERSYEQYF.

The chain employs TRBV30 and TRBJ2-1; 8 nucleotides agree with TRBD2. This CDR3 spans 15 amino acids. Germline CDR1 is GTSNPN and CDR2 is SVGIG (reference sequence). The V and J ends lost 3 bases and 5 bases, in that order; junction bases with no gene match: 9. CDR3 loop: CAWSLAGTTNNEQFF. Here the CDR3 DNA reads TGTGCCTGGAGCCTAGCGGGTACTACAAACAATGAGCAGTTCTTC.

The chain combines TRBV9 with TRBJ2-7; tentatively, D is TRBD1 (6 bases). The V and J ends lost 0 bases and 1 base respectively, with 11 bases between them. Germline V gives CDR1 SGDLS, CDR2 YYNGEE. The CDR3 is 15 residues long. As DNA, the CDR3 is TGTGCCAGCAGCGTAGGTCAGAGGGGGTCCTACGAGCAGTACTTC. This codes for CASSVGQRGSYEQYF.

Here the CDR3 DNA reads TGTGCCAGCAGGATAACAGGGTCTGAAGCTTTCTTT. Protein product: CASRITGSEAFF. The chain links TRBV12-3 or TRBV12-4 to TRBJ1-1; D may be TRBD1 (6 bases). There are 12 residues in the CDR3. The V and J ends lost 6 bases and 6 bases respectively, with 11 bases between them.

The chain links TRBV5-8 to TRBJ2-1; TRBD2 aligns across 9 bases. CDR3 length equals 15 residues. Looked up from germline, CDR1 is SGHTS and CDR2 is YDEGEE. After removal of 2 bases from V and 4 bases from J, the junction contained 4 bases not matched to a gene. The CDR3 loop is CASSLAGGLYNEQFF. In DNA form, the CDR3 reads TGTGCCAGCAGCTTAGCGGGAGGCCTATACAATGAGCAGTTCTTC.

The rearrangement joins TRBV19 to TRBJ2-1; 8 bases are a match to TRBD2. The junction had 10 bases not matched to a gene; V was cut back by 5 bases and J by 1 base. The length of the CDR3 is 17 residues. From germline, CDR1 is LNHDA and CDR2 SQIVND (reference sequence). CDR3 sequence (DNA): TGTGCCAGTAGTCGAAAGCCAGCGGGAGAGTCCTACAATGAGCAGTTCTTC. Its translation is CASSRKPAGESYNEQFF.